Given below is one T cell receptor (beta chain) in context. Repertoires were generated with immunoSEQ multiplex PCR, while TCRdb's copy carries only in-frame clones and drops some. Of about 68,000 clones listed, 80% to 95% are singletons. This sample is drawn from a study of T cells after somatic rescue of genetic block. Trimming removed 7 bases from V and 4 bases from J, with 20 bases in between. The CDR3 has 15 residues. The V gene's germline CDR1 is LNHDA and CDR2 SQIVND (reference sequence). The sequenced sample consisted of peripheral blood mononuclear cells (PBMCs). The rearrangement links TRBV19 to TRBJ2-7; D is ambiguous. The receptor comes from a man aged 35 to 55. As DNA, the CDR3 is TGTGCCAGTACCCTTCGCGCCGGGCTATCATACGAGCAGTACTTC. Translated, it gives CASTLRAGLSYEQYF.